This TCR beta chain was identified in a study of response to subunit inactivated influenza vaccine. Study-wide points: Authors suggested each seasonal flu vaccination may recruit only limited numbers of new T cells.

Per the germline V gene, CDR1 is DFQATT and CDR2 is SNEGSKA (reference sequence). Trimming left V 2 bases short and J 4 bases short, with 10 bases between. The CDR3 loop spans 13 amino acids. Comment on this clonotype: The antigen is unknown.

TCRdb called the RT-PCR reads again in MiXCR, with one record for every CDR3 protein. The sample lists 600,000 to 850,000 distinct CDR3 sequences, about 15% occurring once. The chain uses TRBV20-1 and TRBJ2-3, with D perhaps assigned TRBD1 or TRBD2 (6 bases each). This clonotype was sampled from a man in his fifties who received an inactivated influenza vaccine. This material consisted of PBMCs from blood, taken 14 days before vaccination. The CDR3 region has the DNA TGCAGTGCTAGATCGGGGGCCCCAGATACGCAGTATTTT. This codes for CSARSGAPDTQYF.